Detailed here is one T cell receptor (beta chain). This CDR3 has 15 residues. Germline V gene lookup returns CDR1 LGHNA and CDR2 YSLEER. Losses at the gene ends were 1 base for V and 7 bases for J; bases not matched to a gene: 9. This record comes from a study of blood T cell repertoires in COVID-19. Across the study: T cells, B-cell-depleted T cells, or PBMCs supplied cDNA or gDNA.

TCRdb's copy holds only in-frame clones and misses some; the assay was immunoSEQ multiplex PCR. The repertoire holds approximately 38,000 clones, with about 91% as singletons. The sequencing sample was made of peripheral blood. This chain connects TRBV4-3 to TRBJ1-2; 7 positions match TRBD1. This receptor was obtained from a woman in her 70s with active COVID-19. CDR3 coding DNA: TGCGCCAGCAGCCAAGCCAGACAGGGACTCTCTGGCTACACCTTC. As protein: CASSQARQGLSGYTF.